This T cell receptor (beta chain) appears in the sequencing data of a study of OX40 agonist ivuxolimab in advanced cancers. Study details: Among those enrolled, mean age was approximately 60 years (range about 20 to 79) and 82.7% were male.

TCRdb keeps only in-frame clones here, not all; method: immunoSEQ multiplex PCR. The sample has roughly 26,000 clones, almost 90% seen once. With 10 bases removed from V and 5 bases from J, the gap between germline ends came to 15 bases. The CDR3 covers 13 residues. Germline loops: CDR1 LNHDA, CDR2 SQIVND (reference sequence). The source material was CD4+ or CD8+ T cells sorted from blood, sampled in a trial of the OX40 agonist ivuxolimab. The origin of this receptor is an adult with an advanced solid tumor such as melanoma, head and neck, liver or kidney cancer. The chain recombines TRBV19 with TRBJ2-1; D gene ambiguous. CDR3 sequence: CATRVLGDNEQFF. In DNA form, the CDR3 reads TGTGCCACCCGGGTCCTCGGAGACAATGAGCAGTTCTTC.